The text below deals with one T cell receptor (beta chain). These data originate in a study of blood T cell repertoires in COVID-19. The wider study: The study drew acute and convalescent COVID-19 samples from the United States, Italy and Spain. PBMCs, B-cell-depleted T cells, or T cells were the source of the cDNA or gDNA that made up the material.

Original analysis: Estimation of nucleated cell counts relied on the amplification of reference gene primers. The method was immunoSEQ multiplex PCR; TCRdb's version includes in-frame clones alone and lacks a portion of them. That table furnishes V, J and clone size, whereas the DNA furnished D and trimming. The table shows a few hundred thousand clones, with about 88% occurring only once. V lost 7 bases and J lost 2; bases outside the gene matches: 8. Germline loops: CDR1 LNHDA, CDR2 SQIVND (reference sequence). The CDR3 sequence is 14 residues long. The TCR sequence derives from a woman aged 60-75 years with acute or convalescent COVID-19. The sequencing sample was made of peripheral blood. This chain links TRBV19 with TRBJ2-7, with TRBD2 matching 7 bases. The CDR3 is CASTTGEGTYEQYF. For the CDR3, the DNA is TGTGCCAGTACCACGGGGGAGGGAACCTACGAGCAGTACTTC.